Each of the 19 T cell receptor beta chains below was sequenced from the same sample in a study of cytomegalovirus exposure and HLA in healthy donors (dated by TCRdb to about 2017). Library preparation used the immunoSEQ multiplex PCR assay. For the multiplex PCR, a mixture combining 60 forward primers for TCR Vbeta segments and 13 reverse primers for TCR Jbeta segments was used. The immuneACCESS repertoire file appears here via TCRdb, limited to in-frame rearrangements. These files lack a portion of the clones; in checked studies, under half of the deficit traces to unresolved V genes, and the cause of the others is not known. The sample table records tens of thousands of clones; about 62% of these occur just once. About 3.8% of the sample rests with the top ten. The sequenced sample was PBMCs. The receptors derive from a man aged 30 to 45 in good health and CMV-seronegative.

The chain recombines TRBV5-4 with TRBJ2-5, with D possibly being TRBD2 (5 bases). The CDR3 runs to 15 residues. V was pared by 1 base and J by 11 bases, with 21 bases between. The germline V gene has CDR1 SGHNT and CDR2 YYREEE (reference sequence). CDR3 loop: CASSLSGGPFWEQYF. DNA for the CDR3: TGTGCCAGCAGCTTGTCTGGAGGCCCTTTTTGGGAGCAGTACTTC.

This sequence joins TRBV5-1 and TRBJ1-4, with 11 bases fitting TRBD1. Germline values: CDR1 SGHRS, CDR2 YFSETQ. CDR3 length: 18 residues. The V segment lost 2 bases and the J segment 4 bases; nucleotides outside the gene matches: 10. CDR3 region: CASSFGQGANTNNEKLFF. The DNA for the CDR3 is TGCGCCAGCAGCTTTGGACAGGGGGCGAATACGAATAATGAAAAACTGTTTTTT.

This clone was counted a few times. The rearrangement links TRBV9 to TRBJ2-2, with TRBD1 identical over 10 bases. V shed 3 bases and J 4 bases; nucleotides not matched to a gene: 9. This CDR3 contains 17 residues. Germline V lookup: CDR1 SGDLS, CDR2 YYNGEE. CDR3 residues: CASSGNDRGLGTGELFF. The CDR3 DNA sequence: TGTGCCAGCAGCGGAAACGACAGGGGGCTCGGCACCGGGGAGCTGTTTTTT.

This CDR3 reads CASISGGGRSDTQYF. In DNA form, the CDR3 reads TGTGCCAGCATAAGTGGGGGGGGCCGGTCCGATACGCAGTATTTT. The chain employs TRBV2 and TRBJ2-3; maybe TRBD2 (7 bases). The CDR3 is made up of 15 amino acids. With 7 bases removed from V and 6 bases from J, the gap between germline ends came to 20 bases. The V gene's germline CDR1 is SNHLY and CDR2 FYNNEI.

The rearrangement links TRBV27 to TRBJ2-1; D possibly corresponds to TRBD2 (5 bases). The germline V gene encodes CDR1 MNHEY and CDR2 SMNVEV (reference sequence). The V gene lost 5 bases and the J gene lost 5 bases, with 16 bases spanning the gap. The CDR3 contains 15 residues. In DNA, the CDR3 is TGTGCCAGCAGTGCCCGACTAAACACAAACAATGAGCAGTTCTTC. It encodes CASSARLNTNNEQFF.

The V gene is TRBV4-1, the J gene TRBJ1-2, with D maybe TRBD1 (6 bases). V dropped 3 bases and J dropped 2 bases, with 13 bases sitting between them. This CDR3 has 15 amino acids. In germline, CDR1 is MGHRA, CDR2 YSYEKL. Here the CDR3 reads CASSHLSDRNYGYTF. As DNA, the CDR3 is TGCGCCAGCAGCCATCTCTCGGACAGAAACTATGGCTACACCTTC.

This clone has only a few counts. CDR3: CASSRAGEDVGYTF. The DNA of the CDR3 is TGTGCCAGCAGCAGGGCGGGGGAGGATGTTGGCTACACCTTC. The chain uses TRBV2 and TRBJ1-2; possible D gene TRBD1, 5 bases. The CDR3 runs 14 residues. Between the trimmed V and J ends, which lost 6 bases and 7 bases, there was a span of 18 bases. Germline-derived CDR1 and CDR2 are SNHLY and FYNNEI.

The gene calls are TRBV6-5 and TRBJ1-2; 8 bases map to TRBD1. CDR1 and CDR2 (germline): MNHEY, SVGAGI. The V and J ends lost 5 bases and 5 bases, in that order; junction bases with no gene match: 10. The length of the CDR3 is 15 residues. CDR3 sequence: CASSPGQGGMYGYTF. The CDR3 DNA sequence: TGTGCCAGCAGTCCAGGACAGGGAGGAATGTATGGCTACACCTTC.

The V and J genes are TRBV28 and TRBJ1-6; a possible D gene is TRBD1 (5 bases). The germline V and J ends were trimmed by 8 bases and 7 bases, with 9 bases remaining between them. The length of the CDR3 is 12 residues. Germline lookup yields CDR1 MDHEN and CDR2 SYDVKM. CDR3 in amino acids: CASWGGNSPLHF. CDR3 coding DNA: TGTGCCAGCTGGGGCGGCAATTCACCCCTCCACTTT. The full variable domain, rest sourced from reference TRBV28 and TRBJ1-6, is DVKVTQSSRYLVKRTGEKVFLECVQDMDHENMFWYRQDPGLGLRLIYFSYDVKMKEKGDIPEGYSVSREKKERFSLILESASTNQTSMYLCASWGGNSPLHFGNGTRLTVT.

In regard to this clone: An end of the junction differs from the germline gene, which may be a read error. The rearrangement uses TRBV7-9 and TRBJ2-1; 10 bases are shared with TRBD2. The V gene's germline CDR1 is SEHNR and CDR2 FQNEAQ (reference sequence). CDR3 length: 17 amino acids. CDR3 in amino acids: CSSSFNSGRPSYNEQFF. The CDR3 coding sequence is TGTTCCAGCAGCTTCAATAGCGGGAGGCCTTCCTACAATGAGCAGTTCTTC.

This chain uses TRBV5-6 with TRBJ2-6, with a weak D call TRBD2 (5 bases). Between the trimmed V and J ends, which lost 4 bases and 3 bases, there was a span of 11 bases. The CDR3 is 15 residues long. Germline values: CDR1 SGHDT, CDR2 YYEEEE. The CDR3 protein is CASSPRRGGANVLTF. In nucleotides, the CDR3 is TGTGCCAGCAGCCCCCGTCGGGGTGGGGCCAACGTCCTGACTTTC.

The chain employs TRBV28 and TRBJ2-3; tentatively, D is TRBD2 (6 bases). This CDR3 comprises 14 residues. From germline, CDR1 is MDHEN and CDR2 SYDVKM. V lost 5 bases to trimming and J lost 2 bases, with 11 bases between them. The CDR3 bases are TGTGCCAGCAGTAGGGACTTGGACACAGATACGCAGTATTTT. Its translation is CASSRDLDTDTQYF.

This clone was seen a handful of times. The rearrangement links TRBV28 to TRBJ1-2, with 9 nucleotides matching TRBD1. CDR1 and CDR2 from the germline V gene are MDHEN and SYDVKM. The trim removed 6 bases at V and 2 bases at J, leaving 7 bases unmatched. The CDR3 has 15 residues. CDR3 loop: CASSFFGTGNYGYTF. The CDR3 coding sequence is TGTGCCAGCAGCTTCTTCGGGACAGGGAACTATGGCTACACCTTC.

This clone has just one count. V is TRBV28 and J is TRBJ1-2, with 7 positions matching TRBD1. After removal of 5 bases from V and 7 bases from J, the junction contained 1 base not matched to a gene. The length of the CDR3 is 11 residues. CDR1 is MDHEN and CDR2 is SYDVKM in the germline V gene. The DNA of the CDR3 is TGTGCCAGCAGTAACAGGGGTGGCTACACCTTC. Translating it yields CASSNRGGYTF.

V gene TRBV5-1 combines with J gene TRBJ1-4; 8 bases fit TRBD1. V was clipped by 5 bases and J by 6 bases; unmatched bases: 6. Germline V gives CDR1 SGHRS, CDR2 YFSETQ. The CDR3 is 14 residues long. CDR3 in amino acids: CASRTGEGHEKLFF. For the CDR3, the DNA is TGCGCCAGCAGGACAGGGGAGGGCCATGAAAAACTGTTTTTT.

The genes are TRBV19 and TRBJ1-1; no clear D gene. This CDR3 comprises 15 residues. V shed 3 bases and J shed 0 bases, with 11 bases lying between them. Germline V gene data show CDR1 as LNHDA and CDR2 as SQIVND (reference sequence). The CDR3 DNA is TGTGCCAGTAGTATGATCCTCAGCGTGAACACTGAAGCTTTCTTT. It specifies CASSMILSVNTEAFF.

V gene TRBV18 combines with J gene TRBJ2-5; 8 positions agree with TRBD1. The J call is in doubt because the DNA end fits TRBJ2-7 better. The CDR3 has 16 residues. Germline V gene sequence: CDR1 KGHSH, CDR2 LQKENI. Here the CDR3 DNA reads TGTGCCAGCTCACCACCCCGGACAGGGTACTCCTACGAGCAGTACTTC. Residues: CASSPPRTGYSYEQYF.

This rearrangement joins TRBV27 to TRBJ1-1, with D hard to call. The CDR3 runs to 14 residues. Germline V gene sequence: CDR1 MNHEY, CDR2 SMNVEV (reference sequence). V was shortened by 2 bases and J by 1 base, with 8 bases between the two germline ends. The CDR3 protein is CASSLGWANTEAFF. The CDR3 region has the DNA TGTGCCAGCAGTTTAGGATGGGCGAACACTGAAGCTTTCTTT.

CDR3 loop: CASSNQGLAFGNEQYF. DNA of the CDR3: TGTGCCAGCAGCAATCAAGGACTAGCGTTTGGGAACGAGCAGTACTTC. This chain uses TRBV21-1 with TRBJ2-7; the listed D gene, TRBD2, was not tested against the DNA. TRBV21-1 is tagged as a pseudogene. The CDR3 sequence is 16 residues long.